This TCR beta chain stems from a study of blood T cell repertoires in COVID-19. Study-level information: Samples of COVID-19 (acute and convalescent) were obtained from the United States, Italy and Spain. PBMCs, B-cell-depleted T cells, or T cells were the source of the cDNA or gDNA that made up the material.

Here immunoSEQ multiplex PCR was the method, and the copy in TCRdb shows in-frame clones only, minus some. The sample includes some 390,000 clones, roughly 86% of them seen just once. CDR1 and CDR2 (germline): SNHLY, FYNNEI. Trimming stripped 6 bases from V and 4 bases from J, with 9 bases between. This CDR3 is built from 12 residues. During active infection, Seattle patients enrolled and were then monitored through disease. This chain connects TRBV2 to TRBJ1-2; D uncertain. The receptor was isolated from a woman aged 60 to 75 with COVID-19, enrolled during active disease. Sequences were obtained from peripheral blood. CDR3 nucleotide sequence: TGTGCCAGCAGGAACAGCCTCTATGGCTACACCTTC. It specifies CASRNSLYGYTF.